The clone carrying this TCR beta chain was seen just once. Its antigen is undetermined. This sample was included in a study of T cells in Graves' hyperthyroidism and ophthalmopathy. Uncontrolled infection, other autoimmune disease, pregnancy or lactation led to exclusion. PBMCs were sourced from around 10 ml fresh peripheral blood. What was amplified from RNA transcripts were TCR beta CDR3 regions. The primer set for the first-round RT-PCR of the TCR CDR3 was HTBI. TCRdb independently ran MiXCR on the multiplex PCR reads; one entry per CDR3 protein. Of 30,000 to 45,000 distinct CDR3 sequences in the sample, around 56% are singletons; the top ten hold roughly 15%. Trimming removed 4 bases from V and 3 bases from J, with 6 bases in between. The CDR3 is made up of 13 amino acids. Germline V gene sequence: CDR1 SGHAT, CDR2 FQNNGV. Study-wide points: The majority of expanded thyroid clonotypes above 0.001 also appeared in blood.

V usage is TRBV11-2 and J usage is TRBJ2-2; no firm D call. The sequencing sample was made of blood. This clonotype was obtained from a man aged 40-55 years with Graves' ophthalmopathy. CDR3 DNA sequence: TGTGCCAGCAGCTCGGCTTACACCGGGGAGCTGTTTTTT. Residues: CASSSAYTGELFF.